A selection of T cell receptor beta chains follows, all from one sample in a study of regulatory T cells in long-lasting Graves disease. One entry per CDR3 protein results from TCRdb running MiXCR on the multiplex PCR reads. The table records some 350,000 distinct CDR3 sequences, roughly 15% of them present only once. The sample was also reused in another study, on T cells in Graves' hyperthyroidism and ophthalmopathy.

The source material was peripheral blood mononuclear cells (PBMCs), sampled at new diagnosis, from a patient treated with antithyroid drugs. The receptors originated from a woman aged 18-29 years with Graves disease. Each CDR3 is given with its conserved first and last residue. A D gene is named only where the DNA matches it firmly. Size is omitted from some rows. Given values are once, few, many or a class for expanded clones.

CDR3 length: 15; V gene: TRBV4-1; D gene: NA; clone size: many; J gene: TRBJ1-1; CDR3 DNA: TGCGCCAGCAGCCACGAAGGGACACCGAACACTGAAGCTTTCTTT; CDR3 protein: CASSHEGTPNTEAFF
CDR3 length: 15; V gene: TRBV30; D gene: TRBD1; clone size: many; J gene: TRBJ2-6; CDR3 DNA: TGTGCCTGGAGTGTACAGGGACAGGGGGCCAACGTCCTGACTTTC; CDR3 protein: CAWSVQGQGANVLTF
CDR3 length: 11; V gene: TRBV20-1; D gene: NA; clone size: few; J gene: TRBJ1-1; CDR3 DNA: TGCAGTGCTAAAGATTATACTGAAGCTTTCTTT; CDR3 protein: CSAKDYTEAFF
CDR3 length: 20; V gene: TRBV15; D gene: TRBD2; clone size: NA; J gene: TRBJ2-1; CDR3 DNA: TGTGCCACCAGCAGGCGGACCTCAGGGCTAGCGGGAGGGCCGTATCATGAGCAGTTCTTC; CDR3 protein: CATSRRTSGLAGGPYHEQFF
CDR3 length: 16; V gene: TRBV6-9; D gene: NA; clone size: many; J gene: TRBJ1-5; CDR3 DNA: TGTGCCAGCAGTTACCGCCGAGGACGTATAATCACGCCCCAGCATTTT; CDR3 protein: CASSYRRGRIITPQHF
CDR3 length: 12; V gene: TRBV7-8; D gene: TRBD1; clone size: many; J gene: TRBJ2-5; CDR3 DNA: TGTGCCAGCAGCTTAGTGCCGGGACAGGGCGGCTTC; CDR3 protein: CASSLVPGQGGF
CDR3 length: 15; V gene: TRBV7-8; D gene: NA; clone size: many; J gene: TRBJ2-1; CDR3 DNA: TGTGCCAGCAGCCCAGAGGGGGGGCCTGGGGATGAGCAGTTCTTC; CDR3 protein: CASSPEGGPGDEQFF
CDR3 length: 14; V gene: TRBV6-2/TRBV6-3; D gene: TRBD2; clone size: NA; J gene: TRBJ2-1; CDR3 DNA: TGTGCCAGCAGTTACTTAACCGGGACTAGCAAGGAGTTCTTC; CDR3 protein: CASSYLTGTSKEFF
CDR3 length: 17; V gene: TRBV19; D gene: TRBD2; clone size: many; J gene: TRBJ2-1; CDR3 DNA: TGTGCCAGTACCGAGGTCTGGGGGGGGGTGTCCTACAATGAGCAGTTCTTC; CDR3 protein: CASTEVWGGVSYNEQFF
CDR3 length: 15; V gene: TRBV20-1; D gene: NA; clone size: many; J gene: TRBJ1-1; CDR3 DNA: TGCAGTGCTAGGAGCGCCGGGGGGCTGAACACTGAAGCTTTCTTT; CDR3 protein: CSARSAGGLNTEAFF
CDR3 length: 12; V gene: TRBV19; D gene: TRBD1; clone size: NA; J gene: TRBJ1-2; CDR3 DNA: TGTGCCACCGCGGACAGGAACTATGGCTACACCTTC; CDR3 protein: CATADRNYGYTF
CDR3 length: 15; V gene: TRBV28; D gene: TRBD2; clone size: many; J gene: TRBJ2-7; CDR3 DNA: TGTGCCAGCAGTTTGTCGGGACTAGCGGGGGACGAGCAGTACTTC; CDR3 protein: CASSLSGLAGDEQYF
CDR3 length: 14; V gene: TRBV7-7; D gene: NA; clone size: many; J gene: TRBJ2-3; CDR3 DNA: TGTGCTAGCAGCCTCAGGGAGAGGACAGATACGCAGTATTTT; CDR3 protein: CASSLRERTDTQYF
CDR3 length: 16; V gene: TRBV28; D gene: NA; clone size: NA; J gene: TRBJ2-3; CDR3 DNA: TGTGCCAGCAGTTTAATGACTAGTAGCCTGCCAGATACGCAGTATTTT; CDR3 protein: CASSLMTSSLPDTQYF
CDR3 length: 17; V gene: TRBV28; D gene: TRBD2; clone size: many; J gene: TRBJ2-6; CDR3 DNA: TGTGCCAGCAGTCGCGGGGGGCTGAGCTCTGGGGCCAACGTCCTGACTTTC; CDR3 protein: CASSRGGLSSGANVLTF
CDR3 length: 14; V gene: TRBV5-1; D gene: TRBD2; clone size: many; J gene: TRBJ2-1; CDR3 DNA: TGCGCCAGCACTGGAGGGACTAGGAGCAATGAGCAGTTCTTC; CDR3 protein: CASTGGTRSNEQFF
CDR3 length: 15; V gene: TRBV5-6; D gene: NA; clone size: NA; J gene: TRBJ2-1; CDR3 DNA: TGTGCCAGCAGCCCGGATCTGGTTTCCTACAATGAGCAGTTCTTC; CDR3 protein: CASSPDLVSYNEQFF
CDR3 length: 12; V gene: TRBV29-1; D gene: NA; clone size: NA; J gene: TRBJ2-5; CDR3 DNA: TGCAGCGTGAGGAACGAGGGGGGGAGGGAGTACTTC; CDR3 protein: CSVRNEGGREYF
CDR3 length: 15; V gene: TRBV27; D gene: NA; clone size: many; J gene: TRBJ2-7; CDR3 DNA: TGTGCCAGCAGTTCGTACCGGGACCCCGGGTACGAGCAGTACTTC; CDR3 protein: CASSSYRDPGYEQYF
CDR3 length: 13; V gene: TRBV27; D gene: TRBD1; clone size: many; J gene: TRBJ1-6; CDR3 DNA: TGTGCCAGCAGCGGACAGGGCAATTCACCCCTCCACTTT; CDR3 protein: CASSGQGNSPLHF
CDR3 length: 12; V gene: TRBV20-1; D gene: NA; clone size: few; J gene: TRBJ1-4; CDR3 DNA: TGCAGTGCTAGACCCAGCGGAGAAAAACTGTTTTTT; CDR3 protein: CSARPSGEKLFF
CDR3 length: 15; V gene: TRBV29-1; D gene: TRBD1; clone size: few; J gene: TRBJ2-6; CDR3 DNA: TGCAGCGTTCGACAGGGGGCGGTTGGGGCCAACGTCCTGACTTTC; CDR3 protein: CSVRQGAVGANVLTF
CDR3 length: 15; V gene: TRBV2; D gene: NA; clone size: many; J gene: TRBJ2-1; CDR3 DNA: TGTGCCAGCAGTGGGTCAGGGACGTACTACAATGAGCAGTTCTTC; CDR3 protein: CASSGSGTYYNEQFF